A single TCR beta chain is shown here with its context. Its antigen is unknown. This CDR3 has 13 residues. Germline values: CDR1 LGHDT, CDR2 YNNKEL (reference sequence). Trimming stripped 5 bases from V and 9 bases from J, with 14 bases between. The data were obtained in a study of post-analysis software for immune sequencing data. Study in general: Patients with relapsing-remitting, secondary progressive and progressive-relapsing multiple sclerosis courses were all represented.

Included in the TCR beta cDNA libraries were unique molecular identifiers. Input populations of 1 to 10 million T cells gave rise to about 480,000 cDNA molecules. TCRdb analysed the PCR reads with MiXCR anew, one entry per CDR3 protein. This sample has about 770,000 distinct CDR3 sequences, with 35% to 55% found just once. Study results and limitations: Clustering by F measure revealed strong co-clustering among samples prepared together in one batch. Patients used about five TRBV segments, including TRBV5-6, TRBV5-1 and TRBV20-1, more often than controls. Patients with multiple sclerosis recorded significantly lower normalized Chao1 diversity than controls, the study found.

The chain uses TRBV3-1 and TRBJ2-1; D might be TRBD1 (5 bases). Source material: blood. The receptor was isolated from a girl aged 5 to 17 with multiple sclerosis. The CDR3 nucleotides are TGTGCCAGCAGCGGAGATGGGGCTATTGAGCAGTTCTTC. Its translation is CASSGDGAIEQFF.